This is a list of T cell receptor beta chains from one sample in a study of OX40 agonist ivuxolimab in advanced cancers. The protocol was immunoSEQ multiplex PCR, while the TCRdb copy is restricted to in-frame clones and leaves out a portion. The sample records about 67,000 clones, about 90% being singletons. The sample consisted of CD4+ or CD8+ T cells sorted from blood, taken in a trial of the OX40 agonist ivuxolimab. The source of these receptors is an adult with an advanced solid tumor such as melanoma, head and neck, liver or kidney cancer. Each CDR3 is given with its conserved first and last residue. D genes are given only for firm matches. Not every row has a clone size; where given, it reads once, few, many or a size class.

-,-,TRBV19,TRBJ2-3,TGTGCCAGTAGTATTCAGGGTAGCACAGATACGCAGTATTTT,CASSIQGSTDTQYF
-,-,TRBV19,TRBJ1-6,TGTGCCAGTACCACGGACTATAATTCACCCCTCCACTTT,CASTTDYNSPLHF
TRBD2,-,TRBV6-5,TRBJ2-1,TGTGCCAGCAGGGGGACTAGCGGTTACAATGAGCAGTTCTTC,CASRGTSGYNEQFF
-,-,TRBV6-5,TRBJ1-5,TGTGCCAGCAGTTGGGCAGGCAATCAGCCCCAGCATTTT,CASSWAGNQPQHF
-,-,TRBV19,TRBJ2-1,TGTGCCAGTAGTATTGGTAGCGCCCGCTCCTACAATGAGCAGTTCTTC,CASSIGSARSYNEQFF
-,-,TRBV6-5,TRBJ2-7,TGTGCCAGCAGTTCCCGACAGGAGTGGGGCGAGCAGTACTTC,CASSSRQEWGEQYF
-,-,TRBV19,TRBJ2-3,TGTGCCAGTAGTGCGGACAGCTACGATACGCAGTATTTT,CASSADSYDTQYF
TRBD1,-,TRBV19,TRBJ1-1,TGTGCCAGTAGTTTCCGGGACAGGGTCCCGAACACTGAAGCTTTCTTT,CASSFRDRVPNTEAFF
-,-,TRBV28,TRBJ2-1,TGTGCCAGTAAACAGGGCCCCTCCTACAATGAGCAGTTCTTC,CASKQGPSYNEQFF
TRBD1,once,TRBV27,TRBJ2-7,TGTGCCAGCAGTCTGGGCCGGGACAGGGAGGGCTACGAGCAGTACTTC,CASSLGRDREGYEQYF
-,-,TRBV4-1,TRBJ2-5,TGCGCCAGCAGCCTAACGGGAGTAATCGAGACCCAGTACTTC,CASSLTGVIETQYF
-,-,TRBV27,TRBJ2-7,TGTGCCAGCAGCTACCTCAGGGGTAGCTCCTACGAGCAGTACTTC,CASSYLRGSSYEQYF
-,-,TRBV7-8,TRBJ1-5,TGTGCCAGCAGTTCACAGGGTACCAATCAGCCCCAGCATTTT,CASSSQGTNQPQHF
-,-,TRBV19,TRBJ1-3,TGTGCCAGTAGTGTCCAGCTCTCTGGAAACACCATATATTTT,CASSVQLSGNTIYF
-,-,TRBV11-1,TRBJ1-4,TGTGCCAGCAGCTTAAATGAAAAACTGTTTTTT,CASSLNEKLFF
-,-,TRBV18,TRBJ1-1,TGTGCCAGCTCACGACCTAACGGAGCCACTGAAGCTTTCTTT,CASSRPNGATEAFF
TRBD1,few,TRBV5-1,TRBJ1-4,TGCGCCAGCAGCCGGGACAGTAATGAAAAACTGTTTTTT,CASSRDSNEKLFF
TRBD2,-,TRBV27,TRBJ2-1,TGTGCCAGCAGTTTTCTCAGCGGGAGGTATGAGCAGTTCTTC,CASSFLSGRYEQFF
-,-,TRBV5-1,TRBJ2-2,TGCGCCAGCAGCGAGGAGAAGCCGGTCCCCGGGGAGCTGTTTTTT,CASSEEKPVPGELFF
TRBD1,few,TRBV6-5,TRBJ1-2,TGTGCCAGCAGTTACTCTAGGACAGGGGGCTATGGCTACACCTTC,CASSYSRTGGYGYTF